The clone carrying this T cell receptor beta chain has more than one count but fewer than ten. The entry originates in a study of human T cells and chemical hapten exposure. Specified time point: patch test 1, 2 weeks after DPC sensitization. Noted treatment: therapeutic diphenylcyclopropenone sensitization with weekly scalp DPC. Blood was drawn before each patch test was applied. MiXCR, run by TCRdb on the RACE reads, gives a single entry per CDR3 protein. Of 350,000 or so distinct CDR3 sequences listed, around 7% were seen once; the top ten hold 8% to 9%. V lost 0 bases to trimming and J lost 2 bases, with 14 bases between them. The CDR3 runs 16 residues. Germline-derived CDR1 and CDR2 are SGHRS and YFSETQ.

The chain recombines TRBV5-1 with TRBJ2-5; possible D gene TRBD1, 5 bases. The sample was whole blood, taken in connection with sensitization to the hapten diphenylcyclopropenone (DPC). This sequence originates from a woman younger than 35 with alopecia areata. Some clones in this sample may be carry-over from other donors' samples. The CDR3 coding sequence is TGCGCCAGCAGCTTGGTTGTATACGGACAACAAGAGACCCAGTACTTC. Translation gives CASSLVVYGQQETQYF.